A selection of T cell receptor beta chains follows, all from one sample in a study of blood T cell repertoires in COVID-19. Generated by immunoSEQ multiplex PCR, the TCRdb table keeps only in-frame clones and is missing some. The table includes over 55,000 clones, around 82% detected once. The specimen was peripheral blood. The receptors stem from a man in his forties or fifties with active COVID-19. CDR3s include the opening cysteine and the closing phenylalanine or tryptophan. The D gene is left open where the match is weak. Size tells how often a clone was seen (once, few, many) or the class of an expanded clone, and some rows leave it out.

>TRBV5-1|TRBD2|once|TRBJ2-5
CASSLGALADGLETQYF
TGCGCCAGCAGCTTGGGGGCTCTAGCGGACGGGTTGGAGACCCAGTACTTC
>TRBV7-9|.|.|TRBJ1-1
CASSLEGGPTNTEAFF
TGTGCCAGCAGCTTAGAAGGAGGGCCTACGAACACTGAAGCTTTCTTT
>TRBV6-5|.|.|TRBJ1-2
CASSYSYNTNYGYTF
TGTGCCAGCAGTTACTCGTACAACACTAACTATGGCTACACCTTC
>TRBV24-1|.|.|TRBJ1-2
CATSDRKQSYGYTF
TGTGCCACCAGTGATCGTAAACAGAGCTATGGCTACACCTTC
>TRBV7-7|TRBD1|.|TRBJ2-5
CASSSQGARETQYF
TGTGCCAGCAGCTCACAGGGGGCGCGGGAGACCCAGTACTTC
>TRBV11-3|.|.|TRBJ2-3
CASSLDYGDTQYF
TGTGCCAGCAGCTTAGATTACGGAGATACGCAGTATTTT
>TRBV5-5|TRBD1|.|TRBJ1-1
CASSLYRGRGTEAFF
TGTGCCAGCAGCCTGTACAGGGGGCGGGGGACTGAAGCTTTCTTT
>TRBV7-8|.|.|TRBJ2-3
CASSRGTDTQYF
TGTGCCAGCAGCAGGGGAACAGATACGCAGTATTTT
>TRBV11-2|TRBD2|.|TRBJ2-7
CASSGGLAGAYEQYF
TGTGCCAGCAGCGGGGGACTAGCGGGAGCCTACGAGCAGTACTTC
>TRBV15|TRBD2|.|TRBJ2-7
CATSLGTSLIYEQYF
TGTGCCACCAGCTTAGGGACTAGCTTGATCTACGAGCAGTACTTC
>TRBV25-1|.|.|TRBJ2-7
CASSEALDSEQYF
TGTGCCAGCAGTGAGGCTCTCGACTCCGAGCAGTACTTC
>TRBV3-1/TRBV3-2|.|.|TRBJ2-1
CASSQEAQSNEQFF
TGTGCCAGCAGCCAAGAAGCGCAGAGCAATGAGCAGTTCTTC
>TRBV6-1|.|.|TRBJ2-7
CASTSPRSYEQYF
TGTGCCAGCACCAGCCCTAGGTCCTACGAGCAGTACTTC
>TRBV5-1|TRBD1|.|TRBJ2-3
CASSLAGTGVGDTQYF
TGCGCCAGCAGCTTGGCCGGGACAGGGGTCGGAGATACGCAGTATTTT
>TRBV5-1|TRBD1|.|TRBJ2-7
CASSSRTRTGGSYEQYF
TGCGCCAGCAGCTCAAGAACAAGGACAGGGGGCTCCTACGAGCAGTACTTC
>TRBV27|.|.|TRBJ2-5
CASSSSLLETQYF
TGTGCCAGCAGTTCGAGCTTATTGGAGACCCAGTACTTC
>TRBV5-1|.|.|TRBJ1-2
CASSPLFAGARDYGYTF
TGCGCCAGCAGCCCCCTTTTCGCGGGGGCCAGGGACTATGGCTACACCTTC
>TRBV3-1/TRBV3-2|TRBD2|.|TRBJ2-3
CASSLMTSADTQYF
TGTGCCAGCAGCCTCATGACTAGCGCAGATACGCAGTATTTT
>TRBV29-1|.|once|TRBJ1-1
CSANPPTGPSNTEAFF
TGCAGCGCGAACCCCCCTACAGGGCCGTCGAACACTGAAGCTTTCTTT
>TRBV29-1|.|.|TRBJ1-2
CSVERTLGYTF
TGCAGCGTTGAGCGTACTCTTGGCTACACCTTC
>TRBV7-6|.|.|TRBJ1-4
CASSSYGMEKLFF
TGTGCCAGCAGCTCCTACGGTATGGAAAAACTGTTTTTT
>TRBV15|.|.|TRBJ1-5
CATSRLSGSNDRHYSNQPQHF
TGTGCCACCAGCAGACTATCCGGTTCTAATGACAGGCATTATAGCAATCAGCCCCAGCATTTT
>TRBV28|.|.|TRBJ1-4
CASSPNEKLFF
TGTGCCAGCAGTCCGAATGAAAAACTGTTTTTT
>TRBV5-1|.|.|TRBJ2-2
CASSPTGINTGELFF
TGCGCCAGCAGCCCGACAGGAATTAACACCGGGGAGCTGTTTTTT
>TRBV4-2|.|.|TRBJ1-2
CASSQDGGLGYTF
TGTGCCAGCAGCCAAGACGGGGGGCTCGGCTACACCTTC
>TRBV30|TRBD2|.|TRBJ2-3
CAWSVGAGGDTQYF
TGTGCCTGGAGTGTAGGAGCGGGAGGAGATACGCAGTATTTT
>TRBV2|TRBD1|.|TRBJ1-2
CASSGQGGNYGYTF
TGTGCCAGCAGCGGACAGGGGGGTAACTATGGCTACACCTTC
>TRBV5-1|.|.|TRBJ2-1
CASRSDEDNEQFF
TGCGCCAGCAGGTCCGACGAGGACAATGAGCAGTTCTTC
>TRBV2|.|.|TRBJ2-1
CASRERLVGNEQFF
TGTGCCAGCAGGGAGCGCCTAGTCGGCAATGAGCAGTTCTTC
>TRBV7-9|.|.|TRBJ1-2
CASSPRQNYHGYTF
TGTGCCAGCAGCCCCCGACAGAACTATCATGGCTACACCTTC
>TRBV11-3|TRBD1|once|TRBJ2-5
CASSLGDSDQETQYF
TGTGCCAGCAGCTTAGGGGACAGTGACCAAGAGACCCAGTACTTC
>TRBV21-1|.|once|TRBJ2-7
CASSRTPGQLNYEQYF
TGTGCCAGCAGCAGAACGCCGGGACAGTTAAACTACGAGCAGTACTTC
>TRBV19|TRBD1|.|TRBJ1-1
CASSADRGTEAFF
TGTGCCAGTAGTGCCGACAGGGGCACTGAAGCTTTCTTT
>TRBV7-9|.|.|TRBJ1-4
CASSPEDEKLFF
TGTGCCAGCAGCCCAGAAGATGAAAAACTGTTTTTT
>TRBV27|TRBD1|.|TRBJ2-5
CASSSDRGQETQYF
TGTGCCAGCAGCTCGGACAGGGGGCAGGAGACCCAGTACTTC
>TRBV21-1|.|.|TRBJ1-5
CASGGPRQEGQPQHF
TGTGCCAGCGGAGGACCGCGGCAGGAGGGTCAGCCCCAGCATTTT
>TRBV11-2|.|once|TRBJ1-2
CASSDRDFNYGYTF
TGTGCCAGCAGCGACCGTGACTTTAACTATGGCTACACCTTC
>TRBV27|TRBD2|once|TRBJ2-2
CASSLSSGGAWNTGELFF
TGTGCCAGCAGTTTATCTAGCGGGGGGGCCTGGAACACCGGGGAGCTGTTTTTT
>TRBV2|TRBD1|.|TRBJ2-7
CASSLDRTYEQYF
TGTGCCAGCAGTCTGGACAGGACCTACGAGCAGTACTTC
>TRBV5-4|.|.|TRBJ2-7
CASSLEGAYEQYF
TGTGCCAGCAGCTTGGAAGGGGCCTACGAGCAGTACTTC
>TRBV7-8|TRBD2|.|TRBJ2-5
CASSRILAGGTETQYF
TGTGCCAGCAGCCGGATACTAGCGGGGGGGACAGAGACCCAGTACTTC